Listed here are 8 T cell receptor beta chains from one sample, sequenced in a study of T cell repertoires in cytomegalovirus infection. TCRdb recomputed calls from the reads with MiXCR, one row per CDR3 protein. The table records hundreds of thousands of distinct CDR3 sequences, 20% to 25% of them present only once. The sample was CD8+ T cells from PBMCs. These receptors were taken from a human donor in good health (CMV status not recorded). Some clones in this sample may be carry-over from other donors' samples.

The J gene is TRBJ1-6, the V gene TRBV13, with 7 bases lining up with TRBD1. Germline V gene data show CDR1 as PRHDT and CDR2 as FYEKMQ (reference sequence). J was trimmed by 8 bases and V by 5 bases; bases with no gene match: 6. The CDR3 sequence is 14 residues long. The CDR3 DNA follows: TGTGCCAGCAGCCTGGGACAGCGGGATTCACCCCTCCACTTT. Protein sequence: CASSLGQRDSPLHF. Combining the CDR3 with reference TRBV13 and TRBJ1-6 gives the whole variable domain AAGVIQSPRHLIKEKRETATLKCYPIPRHDTVYWYQQGPGQDPQFLISFYEKMQSDKGSIPDRFSAQQFSDYHSELNMSSLELGDSALYFCASSLGQRDSPLHFGNGTRLTVT.

The rearrangement joins TRBV18 to TRBJ2-3; TRBD2 aligns across 8 bases. CDR3 length: 13 residues. With 6 bases clipped from V and 5 bases from J, the junction kept 4 bases outside the gene matches. Germline loops: CDR1 KGHSH, CDR2 LQKENI. The CDR3 region has the DNA TGTGCCAGCTCTGGTACTAGCGGAGATACGCAGTATTTT. Translation gives CASSGTSGDTQYF.

This rearrangement joins TRBV6-2 or TRBV6-3 to TRBJ2-7, with D uncertain. Per germline, CDR1 MNHEY and CDR2 SVGEGT. The CDR3 contains 14 residues. Trimming took off 2 bases at V and 0 bases at J, with 8 bases between the two ends. The CDR3 loop reads CASSYPGSSYEQYV. The CDR3 DNA reads as TGTGCCAGCAGTTACCCAGGATCCTCCTACGAGCAGTACGTC.

This clonotype was seen only a few times. This chain links TRBV7-6 with TRBJ2-5; TRBD2 agrees at 7 bases. This CDR3 comprises 16 residues. The germline gives CDR1 SGHVS, CDR2 FNYEAQ. V was clipped by 5 bases and J by 2 bases; unmatched bases: 11. Here the CDR3 DNA reads TGTGCCAGCAGCCCACTAACGGGACTACAACAAGAGACCCAGTACTTC. Translation gives CASSPLTGLQQETQYF.

This rearrangement joins TRBV7-9 to TRBJ1-5; unclear D gene. Germline V gives CDR1 SEHNR, CDR2 FQNEAQ (reference sequence). V lost 8 bases and J lost 6, with 17 bases in between. This CDR3 spans 14 amino acids. The CDR3 sequence is CASGGNERSQPQHF. CDR3 sequence (DNA): TGTGCCAGCGGTGGAAACGAGAGGAGTCAGCCCCAGCATTTT.

The chain couples TRBV20-1 to TRBJ1-2; possibly TRBD1 for D (6 bases). The CDR3 has 14 residues. V lost 0 bases and J 4 bases, leaving 12 bases between the germline ends. Germline CDR1 and CDR2: DFQATT and SNEGSKA (reference sequence). CDR3 sequence: CSARDRGFLYGYTF. The CDR3 DNA reads as TGCAGTGCTAGAGACAGGGGATTTCTCTATGGCTACACCTTC.

The rearrangement uses TRBV10-3 and TRBJ2-1; 11 bases map to TRBD2. Germline assignment: CDR1 ENHRY and CDR2 SYGVKD. The length of the CDR3 is 14 residues. Germline trimming cut 4 bases from V and 9 bases from J; bases unmatched to any gene: 5. Written as DNA, the CDR3 is TGTGCCATCAGTGGTCTAGCGGGGGGAGTTGAGCAGTTCTTC. Amino acid sequence: CAISGLAGGVEQFF.

This clonotype was recorded many times. The gene calls are TRBV6-2 or TRBV6-3 and TRBJ2-2; D remains ambiguous. V gave up 7 bases and J gave up 3 bases, with 21 bases separating them. CDR3 length: 17 residues. CDR1 is MNHEY, CDR2 SVGEGT, per germline. The CDR3 coding sequence is TGTGCCAGCACCCCACTGGGAACCGACGGATACACCGGGGAGCTGTTTTTT. Its translation: CASTPLGTDGYTGELFF.